This T cell receptor (beta chain) was obtained from a study of blood T cell repertoires in COVID-19. Study in general: Sources were T cells, B-cell-depleted T cells, or PBMCs; the material itself was cDNA or gDNA.

Germline CDR1 MDHEN, CDR2 SYDVKM. With 3 bases removed from V and 0 bases from J, the gap between germline ends came to 11 bases. The CDR3 extends over 15 amino acids. As originally analysed: Amplification with reference gene primers provided the estimates of nucleated cell counts. TCRdb's copy holds only in-frame clones and misses some; the assay was immunoSEQ multiplex PCR. V and J calls and clone size are given by that table; D and trimming were obtained from the DNA. In the table there are more than 150,000 clones, about 84% of which are singletons. This clone came up many times. The TCR comes from a woman aged 30 to 39 with acute or convalescent COVID-19. The sample comprised peripheral blood. J is TRBJ1-2 and V is TRBV28; D not certain. The CDR3 DNA sequence: TGTGCCAGCAGTTTCTCTACTGGAGCTAACTATGGCTACACCTTC. This sequence encodes CASSFSTGANYGYTF.